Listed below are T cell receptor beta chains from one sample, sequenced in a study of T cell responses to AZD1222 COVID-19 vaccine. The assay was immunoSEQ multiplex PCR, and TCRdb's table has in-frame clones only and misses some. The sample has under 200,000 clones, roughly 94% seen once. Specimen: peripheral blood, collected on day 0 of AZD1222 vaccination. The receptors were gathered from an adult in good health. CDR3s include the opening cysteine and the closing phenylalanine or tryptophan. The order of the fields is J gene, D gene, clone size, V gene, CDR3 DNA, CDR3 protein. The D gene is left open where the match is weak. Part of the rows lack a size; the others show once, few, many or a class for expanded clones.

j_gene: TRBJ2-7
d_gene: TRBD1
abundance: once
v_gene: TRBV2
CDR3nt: TGTGCCAGCAGTGGTTCGGACAGGGGCTCCTACGAGCAGTACTTC
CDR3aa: CASSGSDRGSYEQYF

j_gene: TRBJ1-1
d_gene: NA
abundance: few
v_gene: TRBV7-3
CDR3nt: TGTGCCAGCAGCTTAACGCGAAACACTGAAGCTTTCTTT
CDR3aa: CASSLTRNTEAFF

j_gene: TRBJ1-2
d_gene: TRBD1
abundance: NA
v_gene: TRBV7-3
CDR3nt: TGTGCCAGCGAACCGGGACAGGGTATAATTGGCTACACCTTC
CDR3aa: CASEPGQGIIGYTF

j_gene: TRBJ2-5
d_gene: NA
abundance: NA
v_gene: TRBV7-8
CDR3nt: TGTGCCAGCAGCACAACTAGCTACCCGACCCAGTACTTC
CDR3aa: CASSTTSYPTQYF

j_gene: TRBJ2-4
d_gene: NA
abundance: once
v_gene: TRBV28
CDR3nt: TGTGCCAGCAGTTTAGGAGTAGAAGACATTCAGTACTTC
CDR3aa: CASSLGVEDIQYF

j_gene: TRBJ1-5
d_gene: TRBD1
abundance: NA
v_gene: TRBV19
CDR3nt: TGTGCCAGTAGCTTGGACAGGGAATCCGATCAGCCCCAGCATTTT
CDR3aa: CASSLDRESDQPQHF

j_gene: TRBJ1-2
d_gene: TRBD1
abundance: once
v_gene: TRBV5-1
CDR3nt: TGCGCCAGCAGCCCACAGGGGACGTATGGCTACACCTTC
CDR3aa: CASSPQGTYGYTF

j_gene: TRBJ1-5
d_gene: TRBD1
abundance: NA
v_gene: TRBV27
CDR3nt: TGTGCCAGCAGTTCGGGACAGGGGGTAGGGTTGAGTGGCAATCAGCCCCAGCATTTT
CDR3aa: CASSSGQGVGLSGNQPQHF

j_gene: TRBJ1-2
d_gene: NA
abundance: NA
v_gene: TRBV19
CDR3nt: TGTGCCACCTGGGGGGAAACAGGGCACGGCTACACCTTC
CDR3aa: CATWGETGHGYTF

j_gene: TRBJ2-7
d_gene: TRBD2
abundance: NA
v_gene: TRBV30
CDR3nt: TGTGCCTGGAGTCTGAGGGTAGCGGGATACTACGAGCAGTACTTC
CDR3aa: CAWSLRVAGYYEQYF

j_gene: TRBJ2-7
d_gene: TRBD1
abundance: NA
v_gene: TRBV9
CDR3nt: TGTGCAAGCGCCCGCACCGGGACAGGAGTTTACGAGCAGTACTTC
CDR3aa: CASARTGTGVYEQYF

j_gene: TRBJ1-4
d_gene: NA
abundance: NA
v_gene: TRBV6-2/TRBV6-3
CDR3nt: TGTGCCAGCAGTTCAGGCCGACGGGCAGGGTTAGGGGAAAAACTGTTTTTT
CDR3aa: CASSSGRRAGLGEKLFF

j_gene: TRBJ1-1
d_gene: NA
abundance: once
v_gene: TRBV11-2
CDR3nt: TGTGCCAGCAGCACCCAGGGTAAGGGCACTGAAGCTTTCTTT
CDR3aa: CASSTQGKGTEAFF

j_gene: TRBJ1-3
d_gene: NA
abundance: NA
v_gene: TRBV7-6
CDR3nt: TGTGCCAGCACCCCGGGTAGTTTCTCTGGAAACACCATATATTTT
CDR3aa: CASTPGSFSGNTIYF

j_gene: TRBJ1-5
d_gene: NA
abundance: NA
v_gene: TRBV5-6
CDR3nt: TGTGCCAGCAGCTTCCGTAGCGGGCAGCCCCAGCATTTT
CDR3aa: CASSFRSGQPQHF

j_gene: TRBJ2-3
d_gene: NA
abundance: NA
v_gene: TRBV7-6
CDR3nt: TGTGCCAGCAGCACGCGGGCCCAGAACCCCACAGATACGCAGTATTTT
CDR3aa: CASSTRAQNPTDTQYF

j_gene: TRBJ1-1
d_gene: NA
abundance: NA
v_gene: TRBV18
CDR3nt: TGTGCCAGCTCAGACGGGCTGAACACTGAAGCTTTCTTT
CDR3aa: CASSDGLNTEAFF

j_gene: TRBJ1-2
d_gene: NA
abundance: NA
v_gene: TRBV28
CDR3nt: TGTGCCAGCAGTTTAGGTTCGGGGGAATATGGCTACACCTTC
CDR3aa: CASSLGSGEYGYTF